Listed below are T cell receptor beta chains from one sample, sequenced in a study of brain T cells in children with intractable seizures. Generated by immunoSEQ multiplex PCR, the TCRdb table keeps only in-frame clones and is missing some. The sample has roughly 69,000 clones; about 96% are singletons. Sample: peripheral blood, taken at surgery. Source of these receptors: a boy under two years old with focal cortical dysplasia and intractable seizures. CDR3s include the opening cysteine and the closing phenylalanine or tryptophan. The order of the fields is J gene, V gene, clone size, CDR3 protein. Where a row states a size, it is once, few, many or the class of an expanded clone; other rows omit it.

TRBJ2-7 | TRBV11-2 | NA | CASSLDINNEQYF
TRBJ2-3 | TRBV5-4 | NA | CASSPTRISFPSTDTQYF
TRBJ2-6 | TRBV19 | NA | CASSIYRGGSGANVLTF
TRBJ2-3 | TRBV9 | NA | CASSVGAGVSTDTQYF
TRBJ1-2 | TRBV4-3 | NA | CASSQERFGLAGYTF
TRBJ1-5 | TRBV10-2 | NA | CASSESRTGGGNQPQHF
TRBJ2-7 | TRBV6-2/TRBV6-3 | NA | CASSFGERSYEQYF
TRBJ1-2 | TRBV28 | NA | CASSLPFGQVNYGYTF
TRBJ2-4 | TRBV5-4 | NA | CASSLDMENIQYF
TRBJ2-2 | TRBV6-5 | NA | CASSRGLVFSGELFF
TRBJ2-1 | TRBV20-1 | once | CSASASREQFF
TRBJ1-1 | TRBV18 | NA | CASSPPLNTEAFF
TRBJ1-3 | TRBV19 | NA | CASSIGSAGNTIYF
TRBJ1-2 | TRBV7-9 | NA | CASSFFTGNYGYTF
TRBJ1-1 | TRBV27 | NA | CASSGVFNTEAFF
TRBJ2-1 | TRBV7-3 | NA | CASSSGGVSYNEQFF
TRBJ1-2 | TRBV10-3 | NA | CAICRDPNYGYTF
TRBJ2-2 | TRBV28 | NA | CASSPRGLSTGELFF
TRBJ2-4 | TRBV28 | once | CASSGGSWLPLAKNIQYF
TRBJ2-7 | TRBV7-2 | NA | CASSYEHGRREQYF
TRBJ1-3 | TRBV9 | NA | CASSVVPTGAGSGNTIYF
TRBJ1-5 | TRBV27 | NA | CASSHDGYSNQPQHF
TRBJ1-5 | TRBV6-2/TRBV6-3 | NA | CASSSDRGGNQPQHF
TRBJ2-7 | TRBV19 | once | CASSIYGTGGLEQYF
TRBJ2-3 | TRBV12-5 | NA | CASCLTSRCTDTQYF
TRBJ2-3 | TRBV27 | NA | CASSSRQGATDTQYF
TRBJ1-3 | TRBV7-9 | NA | CASGPPEGQPNGNTIYF
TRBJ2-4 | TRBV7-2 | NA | CASSFRLRGDIQYF
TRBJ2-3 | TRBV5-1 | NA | CASSGWTSGLLSVTDTQYF
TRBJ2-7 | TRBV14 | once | CASSQSLAGVRYEQYF
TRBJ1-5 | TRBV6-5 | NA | CASRRGNQPQHF
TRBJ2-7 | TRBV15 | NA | CATSRDSGGAYEQYF
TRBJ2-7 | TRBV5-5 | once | CASSSSGATAYEQYF
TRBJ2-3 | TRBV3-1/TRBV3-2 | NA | CASSQSLAGGTDTQYF
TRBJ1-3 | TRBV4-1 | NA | CASSQRVGRISGNTIYF
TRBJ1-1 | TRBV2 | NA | CASRKDRGRKTEAFF
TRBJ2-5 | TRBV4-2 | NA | CASSQDMELAGGLSRETQYF
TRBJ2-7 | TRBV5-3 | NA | CARSPDVTYEQYF
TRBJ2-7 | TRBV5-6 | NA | CASSTPGLAERSSYEQYF
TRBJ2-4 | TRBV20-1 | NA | CSASSWGWLVKNIQYF
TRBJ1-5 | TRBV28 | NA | CASRPTGNQPQHF
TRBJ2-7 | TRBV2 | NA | CASSGIRQGARYEQYF
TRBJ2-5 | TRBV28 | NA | CASSSWGVKETQYF
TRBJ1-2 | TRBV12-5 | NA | CASGLSGTPYTF
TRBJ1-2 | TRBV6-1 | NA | CASSDEARYYGYTF
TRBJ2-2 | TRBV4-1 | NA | CASSQGLLGLDTGELFF
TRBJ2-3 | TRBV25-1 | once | CASSESGPSSGRPDTQYF
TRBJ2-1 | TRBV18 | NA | CASSGTDIYNEQFF
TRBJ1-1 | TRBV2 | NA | CASIERENTEAFF
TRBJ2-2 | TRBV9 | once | CASSVDVWGYDWNTGELFF